Included here is one T cell receptor beta chain sequence, with context. Its antigen is undetermined. Over chemoradiotherapy, repertoires were sampled more than once. This record comes from a study of chemoradiotherapy in HPV16-positive cancers. Study-level information: Functional T-cell assays on two HPV16-positive patients' cells defined candidate HPV-specific clones and common TCR motifs. Study results and caveats: Functional assays defining HPV-specific T cells used only a couple of HPV16-positive patients. During treatment, candidate HPV-specific clones and E7-related motifs expanded in tumor.

CDR3 size: 17 residues. The V gene's germline CDR1 is LNHDA and CDR2 SQIVND (reference sequence). V lost 1 base and J lost 8; bases outside the gene matches: 9. The method was immunoSEQ multiplex PCR; TCRdb's version includes in-frame clones alone and lacks a portion of them. The sample holds roughly 25,000 clones, approximately 93% seen once. This material was collected from a patient who underwent chemoradiotherapy. This receptor was obtained from a human donor with HPV-associated anogenital cancer. The rearrangement joins TRBV19 to TRBJ2-1; 12 nucleotides align to TRBD2. CDR3 sequence (DNA): TGTGCCAGTAGTATAGGAGGACTAGCGGGGAGTAATGATGAGCAGTTCTTC. This encodes CASSIGGLAGSNDEQFF.